Described below is a single T cell receptor (beta chain) sequence and its context. TCRdb's table, derived via immunoSEQ multiplex PCR, lists solely in-frame clones and lacks some. The sample has 25,000 to 30,000 clones, roughly 92% seen once; the top ten hold about 0.76%. This entry belongs to a study of T cell changes during pregnancy in multiple sclerosis. CDR3 length: 13 amino acids. Trimming removed 7 bases from V and 8 bases from J, with 15 bases in between. From germline, CDR1 is SGHTA and CDR2 FQGNSA. This chain joins TRBV7-2 and TRBJ2-1, with D possibly being TRBD1 (5 bases). The sample was CD4+ T cells from peripheral blood mononuclear cells, taken in the first trimester of pregnancy. The sequence was obtained from a female donor with multiple sclerosis, enrolled in a pregnancy study. The CDR3 region has the DNA TGTGCCAGCACTTTTAGGGGCCTCGATGAGCAGTTCTTC. As protein: CASTFRGLDEQFF.